This entry describes one T cell receptor (beta chain). What it recognizes is unknown. This specimen comes from a study of cytomegalovirus exposure and HLA in healthy donors. Study findings and constraints: According to a subsequent analysis, TCR clusters identified in the first cohort showed a tendency to co-occur across the 100 to 150 validation repertoires. While the bulk of TCR sequences proved rare, some public TCRs turned up in many donors. The study listed around 150 cytomegalovirus-associated TCR beta chains. The classifier was said to identify cytomegalovirus status with high specificity and sensitivity.

Germline CDR1 MNHEY, CDR2 SMNVEV (reference sequence). The CDR3 spans 14 residues. V gave up 7 bases and J gave up 5 bases; unmatched junction bases: 5. TCRdb's copy holds only in-frame clones and misses some; the assay was immunoSEQ multiplex PCR. Counted here are roughly 330,000 clones, roughly 87% occurring once; the ten biggest clones make up roughly 1.2%. This chain links TRBV27 with TRBJ2-2; TRBD1 matches 9 bases. The sequencing input was PBMCs. The sequence came from a young woman in good health and CMV-seropositive. The CDR3 DNA reads as TGTGCCAGCACCGGACAGGGGATGACCGGGGAGCTGTTTTTT. This codes for CASTGQGMTGELFF.